Each of the 7 T cell receptor beta chains below was sequenced from the same sample in a study of blood T cell repertoires in COVID-19. Profiling relied on immunoSEQ multiplex PCR, and the TCRdb table lists in-frame clones only, not all of them. Here the sample spans roughly 250,000 clones, roughly 80% being singletons. The specimen was peripheral blood. Receptor source: a woman in her forties with active or convalescent COVID-19.

This clone was seen a handful of times. The chain recombines TRBV7-2 with TRBJ1-2, with a tentative D call TRBD1 (5 bases). The CDR3 is made up of 13 amino acids. In germline, CDR1 is SGHTA, CDR2 FQGNSA. Trimming pared 8 bases from V and 1 base from J, leaving 11 bases between. The CDR3 loop reads CASSLDNNYGYTF. CDR3 nucleotide sequence: TGTGCCAGCTCCTTGGACAATAACTATGGCTACACCTTC.

The chain is built from TRBV7-2 and TRBJ1-1; weak D call: TRBD1 (5 bases). Trimming removed 4 bases at V and 6 bases at J, with 21 bases between. The length of the CDR3 is 16 residues. Germline CDR1 and CDR2: SGHTA and FQGNSA. CDR3 region: CASSSSTGGVLAEAFF. The CDR3 nucleotides read TGTGCCAGCAGCTCCTCCACGGGGGGGGTTTTAGCTGAAGCTTTCTTT.

The chain combines TRBV19 with TRBJ1-5; no firm D call. The V gene's germline CDR1 is LNHDA and CDR2 SQIVND (reference sequence). V was shortened by 2 bases and J by 7 bases, with 6 bases between the two germline ends. This CDR3 is 12 amino acids long. The CDR3 coding sequence is TGTGCCAGTAGTATAACAGCACAGCCCCAGCATTTT. It yields the protein CASSITAQPQHF.

The chain carries TRBV4-1 and TRBJ1-2; 10 bases agree with TRBD1. Germline V lookup: CDR1 MGHRA, CDR2 YSYEKL. This CDR3 contains 14 residues. V lost 0 bases, J lost 8 bases, and 3 bases stayed unmatched. CDR3: CASSQDRTGGGYTF. CDR3 in DNA: TGCGCCAGCAGCCAAGATCGGACAGGGGGAGGCTACACCTTC.

The chain joins TRBV12-5 to TRBJ1-1; the D is unclear. Germline CDR1 is LGHNT and CDR2 is FRNRAP. Trimming shortened V by 2 bases and J by 6 bases, and 13 bases separated the two germline ends. CDR3 length: 14 residues. CDR3 in DNA: TGTGCTAGTGGTTTGACCCATATGGGCCCTGAAGCTTTCTTT. It codes for CASGLTHMGPEAFF.

The CDR3 loop reads CATSMGGDYGYTF. The DNA of the CDR3 is TGTGCCACCAGCATGGGAGGGGACTATGGCTACACCTTC. V usage is TRBV15 and J usage is TRBJ1-2, with a weak D call TRBD1 (5 bases). V was shortened by 4 bases and J by 3 bases, with 9 bases between the two germline ends. Germline V lookup: CDR1 LNHNV, CDR2 YYDKDF (reference sequence). The CDR3 has 13 amino acids. Based on the CDR3 plus reference TRBV15 and TRBJ1-2, the full variable domain is DAMVIQNPRYQVTQFGKPVTLSCSQTLNHNVMYWYQQKSSQAPKLLFHYYDKDFNNEADTPDNFQSRRPNTSFCFLDIRSPGLGDTAMYLCATSMGGDYGYTFGSGTRLTVV.

The J gene is TRBJ2-2, the V gene TRBV19; D is unclear. The CDR3 totals 15 residues. Germline V gene data show CDR1 as LNHDA and CDR2 as SQIVND (reference sequence). The V gene lost 2 bases and the J gene lost 6 bases, with 13 bases spanning the gap. This CDR3 reads CASSIIRSAAGELFF. In DNA form, the CDR3 reads TGTGCCAGTAGTATAATACGCAGTGCGGCCGGGGAGCTGTTTTTT.